This record concerns one TCR beta chain sequence. Its target is not known. Original processing methods: As immunoSEQ supplied junction-only sequences (without quality scores), filtering differed. The repertoire was sequenced with immunoSEQ multiplex PCR; TCRdb's copy has only in-frame clones and lacks some. V and J calls and clone size are given by that table; D and trimming were obtained from the DNA. The sample holds about 2.4 million clones, over 85% seen once. The germline V gene has CDR1 ENHRY and CDR2 SYGVKD. This CDR3 region has 14 residues. V gave up 10 bases and J gave up 0 bases; unmatched junction bases: 8. These data belong to a study of shared clonotypes between healthy human individuals. General study points: Some clonotypes were shared by all four sorted-subset donors, while others were not shared. The non-shared ones had lower generation probabilities than the shared ones.

This TCR came from a man younger than 35 in good health. Some clones in this sample may be carry-over from other donors' samples. The source material was naive CD4+ T cells from PBMCs. Subset of the sample: CD45RA+ positively selected. The rearrangement links TRBV10-3 to TRBJ1-1, with 7 positions matching TRBD1. Here the CDR3 reads CATRTGDMNTEAFF. Here the CDR3 DNA reads TGTGCCACACGGACAGGCGACATGAACACTGAAGCTTTCTTT.